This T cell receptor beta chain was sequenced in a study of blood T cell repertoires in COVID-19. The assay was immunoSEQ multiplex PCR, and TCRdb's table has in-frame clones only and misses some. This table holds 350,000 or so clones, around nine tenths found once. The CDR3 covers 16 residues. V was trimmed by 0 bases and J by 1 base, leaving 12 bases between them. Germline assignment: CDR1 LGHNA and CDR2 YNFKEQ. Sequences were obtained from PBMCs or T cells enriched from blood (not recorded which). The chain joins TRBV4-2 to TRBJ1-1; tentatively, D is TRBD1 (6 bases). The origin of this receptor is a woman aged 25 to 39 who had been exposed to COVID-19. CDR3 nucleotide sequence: TGTGCCAGCAGCCAAGACGGCTCAGGGGCGAACACTGAAGCTTTCTTT. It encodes CASSQDGSGANTEAFF.